Below are 19 T cell receptor beta chains sequenced from a single sample in a study of T cells expressing NK-cell markers. TCRdb derives one entry per CDR3 protein from the 5' RACE reads, leaving out DNA. The table lists roughly 350,000 distinct CDR3 sequences. Sequenced: blood T cells: a sorted CD56 or NKG2C T cell subset, CD4+ or CD8+ T cells, or bulk PBMC T cells (not recorded which). The receptors originated from a man aged 18 to 70 in good health.

The V and J genes are TRBV6-6 and TRBJ2-7. There are 11 residues in the CDR3. The V gene's germline CDR1 is MNHNY and CDR2 SVGAGI (reference sequence). The CDR3: CASSPDYEQYF.

The chain recombines TRBV12-3 or TRBV12-4 with TRBJ2-3; TCRdb's assignment of TRBD1 cannot be checked, as there is no DNA. This CDR3 contains 14 residues. CDR3 protein: CASRGGMRADTQYF.

This chain's CDR3 is CASSPKIEQFF. This chain uses TRBV12-3 or TRBV12-4 with TRBJ2-1. CDR3 length: 11 residues.

The chain recombines TRBV29-1 with TRBJ2-7; lacking DNA, the TRBD2 call made by TCRdb goes unchecked. The CDR3 loop spans 13 amino acids. Germline V gives CDR1 SQVTM, CDR2 ANQGSEA. The CDR3 region is CSAETPNRYEQYF.

The J gene is TRBJ2-5, the V gene TRBV9; the TCRdb D gene call, TRBD1, has no DNA to confirm it. The germline CDR1 and CDR2 sequences are SGDLS and YYNGEE. The CDR3 runs 15 residues. This CDR3 is CASSPSDRGWETQYF. The full variable domain, in which reference TRBV9 and TRBJ2-5 provide the parts outside the CDR3, is DSGVTQTPKHLITATGQRVTLRCSPRSGDLSVYWYQQSLDQGLQFLIQYYNGEERAKGNILERFSAQQFPDLHSELNLSSLELGDSALYFCASSPSDRGWETQYFGPGTRLLVL.

The CDR3 region is CAISREKNTEAFF. This chain links TRBV2 with TRBJ1-1; TCRdb selects TRBD1, and the lack of DNA leaves this call unchecked. In germline, CDR1 is SNHLY, CDR2 FYNNEI. This CDR3 contains 13 residues.

The chain couples TRBV5-1 to TRBJ1-1; there is no DNA to check the TCRdb D call of TRBD1. Germline V lookup: CDR1 SGHRS, CDR2 YFSETQ. This CDR3 contains 15 residues. The CDR3 is CASSLAQMGATEAFF.

This chain joins TRBV7-9 and TRBJ1-6; TCRdb reports TRBD1, a call that lacks DNA to check it against. The germline V gene encodes CDR1 SEHNR and CDR2 FQNEAQ (reference sequence). The length of the CDR3 is 15 residues. Here the CDR3 reads CASSLGGGENSPLHF.

This chain joins TRBV6-2 or TRBV6-3 and TRBJ1-1. Germline V gene data show CDR1 as MNHEY and CDR2 as SVGEGT. This CDR3 contains 15 residues. The CDR3 reads CASSYSTHRNTEAFF.

The gene calls are TRBV6-1 and TRBJ2-2; with no DNA, the TCRdb D assignment of TRBD1 cannot be verified. Germline values: CDR1 MNHNS, CDR2 SASEGT. This CDR3 is built from 14 residues. CDR3 residues: CASRRPGGTGELFF.

The genes are TRBV28 and TRBJ2-7; TCRdb picks TRBD1, but there is no DNA to check that call. This CDR3 is 15 amino acids long. Germline assignment: CDR1 MDHEN and CDR2 SYDVKM. The CDR3: CASSTPLDRSDEQYF.

The chain joins TRBV20-1 to TRBJ2-1; TCRdb's assignment of TRBD2 cannot be checked, as there is no DNA. The CDR3 totals 18 residues. Germline values: CDR1 DFQATT, CDR2 SNEGSKA (reference sequence). The CDR3 is CSASVPGLAGGHYYEQFF.

V usage is TRBV18 and J usage is TRBJ2-1; the D call of TRBD2 rests on TCRdb alone, since no DNA is present to check it. This CDR3 is built from 16 residues. Per germline, CDR1 KGHSH and CDR2 LQKENI. The CDR3 protein is CASSWDPPNLYNEQFF.

The genes are TRBV5-1 and TRBJ2-7. The CDR3 has 12 residues. Looked up from germline, CDR1 is SGHRS and CDR2 is YFSETQ. The CDR3 here is CASAYVGYEQYF.

The rearrangement joins TRBV29-1 to TRBJ1-1. This CDR3 is built from 17 residues. The V gene's germline CDR1 is SQVTM and CDR2 ANQGSEA. The CDR3 spells CRDICCSVSRGSTEAFF.

The chain carries TRBV5-1 and TRBJ1-4. Germline V gives CDR1 SGHRS, CDR2 YFSETQ. CDR3 size: 15 residues. This CDR3 reads CASSLAIVGREKLFF.

This chain links TRBV6-2 or TRBV6-3 with TRBJ2-7; TCRdb designates TRBD1, a call that cannot be tested without DNA. The CDR3 covers 14 residues. CDR1 is MNHEY, CDR2 SVGEGT, per germline. This chain's CDR3 is CASSSGSPLYEQYF.

The chain is built from TRBV12-5 and TRBJ2-3; there is no DNA to check the TCRdb D call of TRBD2. Germline lookup yields CDR1 LGHNT and CDR2 FRNRAP. CDR3 length: 13 residues. The CDR3 loop reads CASGRGLADTQYF.

The chain links TRBV4-2 to TRBJ2-7; TCRdb outputs TRBD2, but without DNA this stays unchecked. Looked up from germline, CDR1 is LGHNA and CDR2 is YNFKEQ. CDR3 length: 21 residues. CDR3 loop: CASSLHRRLAGGVGGSYEQYF.